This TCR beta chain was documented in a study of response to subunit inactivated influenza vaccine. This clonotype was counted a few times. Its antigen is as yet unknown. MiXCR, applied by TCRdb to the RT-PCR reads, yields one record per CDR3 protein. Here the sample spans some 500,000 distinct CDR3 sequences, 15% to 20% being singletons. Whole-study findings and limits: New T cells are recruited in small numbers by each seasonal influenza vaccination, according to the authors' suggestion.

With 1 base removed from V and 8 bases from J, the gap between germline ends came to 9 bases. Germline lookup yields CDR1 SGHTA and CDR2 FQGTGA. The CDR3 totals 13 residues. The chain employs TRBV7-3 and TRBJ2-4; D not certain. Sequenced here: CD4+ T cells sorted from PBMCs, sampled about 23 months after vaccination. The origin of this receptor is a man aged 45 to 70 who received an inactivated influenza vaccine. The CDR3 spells CASSLKAQHIQYF. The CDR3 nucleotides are TGTGCCAGCAGCTTAAAGGCACAGCACATTCAGTACTTC.